This passage covers 6 T cell receptor beta chains from one sample sequenced in a study of control samples from healthy donors and cancer patients. TCRdb's copy holds only in-frame clones and misses some; the assay was immunoSEQ multiplex PCR. The sample lists over 85,000 clones, roughly 89% seen once, with over 8.5% in the top ten. Sequences were obtained from PBMCs. All receptors come from a woman between 45 and 65 years old with colorectal cancer.

The rearrangement links TRBV6-5 to TRBJ1-2; D call uncertain. Germline CDR1 and CDR2: MNHEY and SVGAGI. CDR3 length equals 12 residues. The V end was cut by 7 bases, the J end by 14 bases, with 20 bases between. CDR3 nucleotide sequence: TGTGCCAGCAAACGAAGCGGAGGGAGAGTGACCTTC. Residues: CASKRSGGRVTF.

The chain combines TRBV7-9 with TRBJ1-4, with D unclear. This CDR3 spans 15 amino acids. Germline V gene sequence: CDR1 SEHNR, CDR2 FQNEAQ (reference sequence). The V end lost 2 bases, the J end lost 5 bases, and 12 bases lay between the germline ends. The CDR3 region is CASSLMEPANEKLFF. The CDR3 DNA reads TGTGCCAGCAGCTTAATGGAGCCAGCAAATGAAAAACTGTTTTTT.

The chain employs TRBV21-1 and TRBJ1-1. TRBV21-1 is a pseudogene. The CDR3 consists of 14 residues. The CDR3 is CASSNFPVTTEAFF. Written as DNA, the CDR3 is TGTGCCAGCAGCAATTTTCCGGTTACCACTGAAGCTTTCTTT.

This clone was found once. The V gene is TRBV6-2 or TRBV6-3, the J gene TRBJ1-1; perhaps TRBD1 as D (5 bases). Deletions cut 0 bases from V and 2 bases from J, with 13 bases between. The CDR3 consists of 16 residues. In germline, CDR1 is MNHEY, CDR2 SVGEGT. CDR3 in DNA: TGTGCCAGCAGTTACTCGCGGGGGGGACCTAACACTGAAGCTTTCTTT. This gives the protein CASSYSRGGPNTEAFF.

The chain links TRBV4-1 to TRBJ2-3; the match to TRBD2 covers 8 bases. Germline V gives CDR1 MGHRA, CDR2 YSYEKL. Trimming cost V 3 bases and J 6 bases; bases outside gene matches: 17. This CDR3 region has 18 residues. The CDR3 bases are TGCGCCAGCAGCCATGTTTCCGGGACTAGTATGGGGAGGGATACGCAGTATTTT. Amino acids: CASSHVSGTSMGRDTQYF.

The chain joins TRBV6-5 to TRBJ1-2; perhaps TRBD1 as D (5 bases). The CDR3 spans 12 residues. Deletions cut 7 bases from V and 8 bases from J, with 14 bases between. Germline V CDR1 and CDR2: MNHEY, SVGAGI. The CDR3 DNA follows: TGTGCCAGCAAATGGGGGGGAGAAGGCTACACCTTC. This translates into CASKWGGEGYTF.